This TCR beta chain was documented in a study of blood T cell repertoires in COVID-19. In its sample, this clone was seen once. Deletions cut 4 bases from V and 7 bases from J, with 17 bases between. CDR1 is MNHEY, CDR2 SVGAGI, per germline. This CDR3 comprises 16 residues. Authors' data handling: Reference gene primers were amplified, and this amplification served to estimate nucleated cell counts. TCRdb keeps only in-frame clones here, not all; method: immunoSEQ multiplex PCR. For V, J and clone size, that table is used; D and trimming come from the DNA. The table shows 380,000 or so clones, with approximately 86% occurring only once.

Sequencing used PBMCs or T cells enriched from blood (not recorded which). The chain couples TRBV6-5 to TRBJ1-6, with D perhaps TRBD1 (5 bases). This clonotype originated in a woman aged 40 to 50 with acute COVID-19. CDR3 coding DNA: TGTGCCAGCAGTTCCCAGGGTCCGACAGCAAATTCACCCCTCCACTTT. Translation gives CASSSQGPTANSPLHF.